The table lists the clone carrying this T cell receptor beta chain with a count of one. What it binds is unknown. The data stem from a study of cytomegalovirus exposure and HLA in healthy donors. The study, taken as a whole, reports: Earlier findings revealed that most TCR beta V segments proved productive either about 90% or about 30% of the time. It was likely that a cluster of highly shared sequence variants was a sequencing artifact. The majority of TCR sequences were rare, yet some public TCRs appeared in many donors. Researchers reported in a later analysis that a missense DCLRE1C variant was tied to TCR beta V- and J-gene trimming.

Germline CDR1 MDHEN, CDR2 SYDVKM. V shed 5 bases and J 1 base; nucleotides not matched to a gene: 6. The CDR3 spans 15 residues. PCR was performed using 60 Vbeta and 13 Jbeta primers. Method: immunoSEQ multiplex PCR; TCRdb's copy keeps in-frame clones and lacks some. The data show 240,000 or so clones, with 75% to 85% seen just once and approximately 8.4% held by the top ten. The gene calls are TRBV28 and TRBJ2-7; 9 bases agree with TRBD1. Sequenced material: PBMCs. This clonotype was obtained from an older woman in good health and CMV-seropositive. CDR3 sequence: CASSIQTGGSYEQYF. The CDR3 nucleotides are TGTGCCAGCAGTATCCAGACAGGGGGATCCTACGAGCAGTACTTC.